One and the same sample provided the 25 T cell receptor beta chains below, sequenced in a study of cytotoxic CD8 clonotypes in ibrutinib-treated CLL. This table comes from immunoSEQ multiplex PCR, and its TCRdb copy is limited to in-frame clones, with some not included. Of about 130,000 clones in the sample, around three quarters were seen once. This sample comprised PBMCs, obtained after 12 months of ibrutinib treatment. These receptor sequences come from a human donor with chronic lymphocytic leukemia.

This chain connects TRBV28 to TRBJ2-3, with 10 bases lining up with TRBD1. This CDR3 is 16 amino acids long. V trimming: 2 bases; J trimming: 1 base; junction bases outside the gene matches: 3. Germline CDR1 is MDHEN and CDR2 is SYDVKM. The CDR3 loop reads CASSLLGQGGTDTQYF. CDR3 sequence (DNA): TGTGCCAGCAGTTTACTCGGACAGGGGGGCACAGATACGCAGTATTTT.

The chain joins TRBV7-6 to TRBJ2-3; D tentatively fits TRBD1 or TRBD2 (5 bases each). CDR1 is SGHVS and CDR2 is FNYEAQ in the germline V gene. This CDR3 contains 14 residues. Trimming stripped 0 bases from V and 8 bases from J, with 12 bases between. CDR3 nucleotides: TGTGCCAGCAGCTTAGCGGGGACGGGATCTACGCAGTATTTT. It specifies CASSLAGTGSTQYF. Full variable domain (missing parts from reference TRBV7-6 and TRBJ2-3): GAGVSQSPRYKVTKRGQDVALRCDPISGHVSLYWYRQALGQGPEFLTYFNYEAQQDKSGLPNDRFSAERPEGSISTLTIQRTEQRDSAMYRCASSLAGTGSTQYFGPGTRLTVL.

V and J are TRBV30 and TRBJ1-5; D is perhaps TRBD1 (5 bases). The CDR3 extends over 16 amino acids. From germline, CDR1 is GTSNPN and CDR2 SVGIG (reference sequence). Trimming cost V 0 bases and J 2 bases, with 14 bases left between them. CDR3 sequence: CAWSVWGLGGNQPQHF. The CDR3 DNA reads TGTGCCTGGAGTGTATGGGGCTTGGGGGGCAATCAGCCCCAGCATTTT.

The CDR3 DNA sequence: TGTGCCAGCAGCACAAGCACAGATACGCAGTATTTT. Translating gives CASSTSTDTQYF. The chain recombines TRBV7-2 with TRBJ2-3; D gene unclear. Per germline, CDR1 SGHTA and CDR2 FQGNSA. Between the trimmed V and J ends, which lost 5 bases and 0 bases, there was a span of 3 bases. The CDR3 is made up of 12 amino acids. Filled out from reference TRBV7-2 and TRBJ2-3, the complete variable domain reads GAGVSQSPSNKVTEKGKDVELRCDPISGHTALYWYRQSLGQGLEFLIYFQGNSAPDKSGLPSDRFSAERTGGSVSTLTIQRTQQEDSAVYLCASSTSTDTQYFGPGTRLTVL.

The chain employs TRBV7-9 and TRBJ1-2; no firm D call. Per germline, CDR1 SEHNR and CDR2 FQNEAQ (reference sequence). V lost 5 bases, J lost 8 bases, and 21 bases lay in between. This CDR3 spans 15 amino acids. Here the CDR3 DNA reads TGTGCCAGCAGCGATAGTTCCGGGAGAACTCTGGGCTACACCTTC. Its protein is CASSDSSGRTLGYTF.

The V call is TRBV27, the J call TRBJ1-4, with 8 bases fitting TRBD1. Per the germline V gene, CDR1 is MNHEY and CDR2 is SMNVEV (reference sequence). The CDR3 consists of 15 residues. Trimming removed 5 bases from V and 3 bases from J; junction bases left unmatched: 5. The chain's CDR3 is CASSPGQGANEKLFF. The CDR3 DNA reads TGTGCCAGCAGTCCAGGACAGGGCGCTAATGAAAAACTGTTTTTT.

This clone has a handful of counts. The chain recombines TRBV5-1 with TRBJ1-5; a possible D gene is TRBD1 (5 bases). Trimming removed 4 bases from V and 7 bases from J, with 18 bases in between. Per germline, CDR1 SGHRS and CDR2 YFSETQ. This CDR3 comprises 15 residues. The DNA of the CDR3 is TGCGCCAGCAGCCCGGACACCACCTTCGGGCAGCCCCAGCATTTT. This sequence encodes CASSPDTTFGQPQHF.

The rearrangement uses TRBV2 and TRBJ2-3; 9 bases align to TRBD1. Germline loops: CDR1 SNHLY, CDR2 FYNNEI. The trim removed 6 bases at V and 0 bases at J, leaving 4 bases unmatched. CDR3 length equals 15 residues. The CDR3 region is CASREQGASTDTQYF. Written as DNA, the CDR3 is TGTGCCAGCAGGGAACAGGGGGCTAGCACAGATACGCAGTATTTT.

Here the CDR3 reads CASSDRGSLTGELFF. The CDR3 DNA is TGTGCCAGCAGTGATAGGGGATCCTTGACCGGGGAGCTGTTTTTT. The chain couples TRBV2 to TRBJ2-2; maybe TRBD1 (5 bases). This CDR3 has 15 residues. Trimming shortened V by 3 bases and J by 5 bases, and 13 bases separated the two germline ends. From germline, CDR1 is SNHLY and CDR2 FYNNEI.

The genes are TRBV5-4 and TRBJ2-2; 8 bases are a match to TRBD1. This CDR3 spans 15 amino acids. The J segment lost 5 bases and the V segment lost 1 base, leaving 4 bases of the junction unmatched. Germline CDR1 and CDR2: SGHNT and YYREEE (reference sequence). The CDR3 region has the DNA TGTGCCAGCAGCTTGTTGGACAGGGATACCGGGGAGCTGTTTTTT. Its protein product is CASSLLDRDTGELFF.

The gene calls are TRBV7-8 and TRBJ2-1; 8 nucleotides agree with TRBD1. Germline V gene data show CDR1 as SGHVS and CDR2 as FQNEAQ. The ends lost 5 bases at V and 10 bases at J; junction bases unmatched: 7. The CDR3 totals 13 residues. Written as DNA, the CDR3 is TGTGCCAGCAGCCACAGGACAGGGCGAGAGCAGTTCTTC. As protein: CASSHRTGREQFF.

The rearrangement joins TRBV9 to TRBJ1-5, with 10 bases fitting TRBD1. V lost 3 bases and J lost 0; bases outside the gene matches: 15. Germline CDR1 SGDLS, CDR2 YYNGEE. The CDR3 length is 20 residues. This chain's CDR3 is CASSGHATGQGPYSNQPQHF. The CDR3 region has the DNA TGTGCCAGCAGCGGACATGCCACGGGACAGGGGCCTTATAGCAATCAGCCCCAGCATTTT.

CDR3 sequence (DNA): TGTGCCAGCATCTTCGCCGGGACTAGCCGTGAGCAGTACTTC. It yields the protein CASIFAGTSREQYF. The chain carries TRBV28 and TRBJ2-7; 9 positions match TRBD2. With 7 bases clipped from V and 7 bases from J, the junction kept 11 bases outside the gene matches. The germline gives CDR1 MDHEN, CDR2 SYDVKM. The CDR3 sequence is 14 residues long. Full variable domain (missing parts from reference TRBV28 and TRBJ2-7): DVKVTQSSRYLVKRTGEKVFLECVQDMDHENMFWYRQDPGLGLRLIYFSYDVKMKEKGDIPEGYSVSREKKERFSLILESASTNQTSMYLCASIFAGTSREQYFGPGTRLTVT.

In nucleotides, the CDR3 is TGTGCCAGCAGTGACGCGGTACGGAAAGAGACCCAGTACTTC. Its translation: CASSDAVRKETQYF. The V and J genes are TRBV25-1 and TRBJ2-5; D ambiguous. Germline V gene sequence: CDR1 MGHDK, CDR2 SYGVNS. CDR3 length equals 14 residues. Trimming removed 3 bases at V and 3 bases at J, with 11 bases between. The variable domain in full, completed from reference TRBV25-1 and TRBJ2-5, reads EADIYQTPRYLVIGTGKKITLECSQTMGHDKMYWYQQDPGMELHLIHYSYGVNSTEKGDLSSESTVSRIRTEHFPLTLESARPSHTSQYLCASSDAVRKETQYFGPGTRLLVL.

The gene calls are TRBV13 and TRBJ2-5, with 8 bases fitting TRBD1. Germline V gene data show CDR1 as PRHDT and CDR2 as FYEKMQ (reference sequence). The trim removed 7 bases at V and 1 base at J, leaving 11 bases unmatched. The CDR3 length is 16 residues. This chain's CDR3 is CASNNRGQGPQETQYF. In nucleotides, the CDR3 is TGTGCCAGCAACAATCGAGGACAGGGACCCCAAGAGACCCAGTACTTC.

This sequence joins TRBV7-9 and TRBJ2-3; D not certain. Germline V CDR1 and CDR2: SEHNR, FQNEAQ (reference sequence). V lost 6 bases and J 5 bases, leaving 9 bases between the germline ends. The CDR3 has 12 amino acids. The CDR3 protein is CASSGVRDTQYF. The CDR3 DNA follows: TGTGCCAGCAGTGGGGTCAGAGATACGCAGTATTTT.

The CDR3 DNA sequence: TGTGCCAGCAGCTTAGTATTAGGCAATGAGCAGTTCTTC. Amino acid sequence: CASSLVLGNEQFF. The V and J genes are TRBV7-3 and TRBJ2-1; D unclear. Germline CDR1 reads SGHTA; CDR2 reads FQGTGA. Deletions cut 2 bases from V and 6 bases from J, with 8 bases between. This CDR3 comprises 13 residues.

This chain connects TRBV19 to TRBJ1-5; D gene unclear. Germline V gene data show CDR1 as LNHDA and CDR2 as SQIVND (reference sequence). The CDR3 sequence is 13 residues long. Trimming shortened V by 10 bases and J by 4 bases, and 14 bases separated the two germline ends. The CDR3 region is CATGLAWNQPQHF. DNA for the CDR3: TGTGCCACCGGCTTGGCTTGGAATCAGCCCCAGCATTTT.

In this sample, this clone turned up once. The CDR3 sequence is CASSLEPAGGFNEQFF. The CDR3 DNA sequence: TGCGCCAGCAGCTTGGAGCCAGCGGGAGGGTTCAATGAGCAGTTCTTC. This chain uses TRBV5-1 with TRBJ2-1; TRBD2 aligns across 10 bases. This CDR3 has 16 residues. The germline gives CDR1 SGHRS, CDR2 YFSETQ. Unmatched junction bases numbered 6, after V lost 0 bases and J lost 6 bases.

The chain carries TRBV30 and TRBJ2-1, with D uncertain. Trimming removed 2 bases from V and 4 bases from J, with 12 bases in between. CDR3 length: 14 amino acids. The germline gives CDR1 GTSNPN, CDR2 SVGIG (reference sequence). Here the CDR3 reads CAWSPDKIYNEQFF. CDR3 DNA sequence: TGTGCCTGGAGTCCTGACAAGATATACAATGAGCAGTTCTTC.

This clone was detected once. The rearrangement uses TRBV19 and TRBJ2-7, with 11 bases aligning to TRBD1. Germline CDR1 LNHDA, CDR2 SQIVND (reference sequence). The CDR3 extends over 14 amino acids. The V and J ends lost 5 bases and 5 bases, in that order; junction bases with no gene match: 5. CDR3 DNA sequence: TGTGCCAGTAGTTCGGGACAGGGGGTCGACGAGCAGTACTTC. Its protein is CASSSGQGVDEQYF.

This chain's CDR3 is CASSSGGNTEAFF. The CDR3 DNA reads TGTGCCAGCAGCTCCGGAGGGAACACTGAAGCTTTCTTT. The V call is TRBV7-9, the J call TRBJ1-1, with D uncertain. V shed 4 bases and J shed 1 base, with 7 bases lying between them. Looked up from germline, CDR1 is SEHNR and CDR2 is FQNEAQ (reference sequence). This CDR3 is built from 13 residues. The entire variable domain, with the rest obtained from reference TRBV7-9 and TRBJ1-1, is as follows: DTGVSQNPRHKITKRGQNVTFRCDPISEHNRLYWYRQTLGQGPEFLTYFQNEAQLEKSRLLSDRFSAERPKGSFSTLEIQRTEQGDSAMYLCASSSGGNTEAFFGQGTRLTVV.

This clone has just a few counts. The chain has TRBV5-1 and TRBJ1-5; 8 nucleotides align to TRBD1. Germline-derived CDR1 and CDR2 are SGHRS and YFSETQ. The trim removed 4 bases at V and 6 bases at J, leaving 9 bases unmatched. The CDR3 runs to 15 residues. CDR3 in DNA: TGCGCCAGCAGCGACGGACAGGGAATAGGTCAGCCCCAGCATTTT. This translates into CASSDGQGIGQPQHF.

The genes are TRBV6-5 and TRBJ1-2; TRBD1 might be the D (6 bases). This CDR3 comprises 12 residues. CDR1 MNHEY and CDR2 SVGAGI come from the germline V gene. V lost 6 bases, J lost 4 bases, and 9 bases lay in between. CDR3 DNA sequence: TGTGCCAGCAGCAGGGGCGGCTATGGCTACACCTTC. Protein sequence: CASSRGGYGYTF.

CDR3 protein: CASSPGGAVNEQFF. In DNA form, the CDR3 reads TGTGCCAGCAGCCCCGGGGGAGCGGTCAATGAGCAGTTCTTC. The V call is TRBV7-9, the J call TRBJ2-1; D is possibly TRBD2 (6 bases). In germline, CDR1 is SEHNR, CDR2 FQNEAQ (reference sequence). The length of the CDR3 is 14 residues. V dropped 5 bases and J dropped 6 bases, with 14 bases sitting between them.